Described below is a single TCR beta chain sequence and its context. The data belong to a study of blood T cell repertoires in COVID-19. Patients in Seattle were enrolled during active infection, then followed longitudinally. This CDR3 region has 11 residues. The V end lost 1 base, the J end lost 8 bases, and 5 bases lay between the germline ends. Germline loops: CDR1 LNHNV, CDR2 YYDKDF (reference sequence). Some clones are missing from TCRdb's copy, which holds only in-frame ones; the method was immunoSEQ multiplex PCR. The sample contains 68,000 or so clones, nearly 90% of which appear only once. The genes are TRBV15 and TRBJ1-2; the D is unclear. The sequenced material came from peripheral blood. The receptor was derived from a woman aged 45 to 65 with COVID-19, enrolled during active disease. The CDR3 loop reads CATSRVGGYTF. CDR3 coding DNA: TGTGCCACCAGCAGAGTTGGCGGCTACACCTTC.